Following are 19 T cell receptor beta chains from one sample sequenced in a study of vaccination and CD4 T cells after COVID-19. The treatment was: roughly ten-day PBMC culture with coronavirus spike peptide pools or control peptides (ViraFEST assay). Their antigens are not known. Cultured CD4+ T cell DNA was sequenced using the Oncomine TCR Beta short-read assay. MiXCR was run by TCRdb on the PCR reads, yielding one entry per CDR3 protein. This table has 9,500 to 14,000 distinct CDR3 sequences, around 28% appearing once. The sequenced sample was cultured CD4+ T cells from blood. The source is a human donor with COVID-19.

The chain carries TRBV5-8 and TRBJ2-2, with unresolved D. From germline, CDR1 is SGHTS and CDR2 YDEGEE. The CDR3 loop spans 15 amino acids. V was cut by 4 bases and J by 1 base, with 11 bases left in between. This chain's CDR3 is CASSGVLENTGELFF. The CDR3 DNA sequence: TGTGCCAGCAGCGGGGTTTTAGAGAACACCGGGGAGCTGTTTTTT.

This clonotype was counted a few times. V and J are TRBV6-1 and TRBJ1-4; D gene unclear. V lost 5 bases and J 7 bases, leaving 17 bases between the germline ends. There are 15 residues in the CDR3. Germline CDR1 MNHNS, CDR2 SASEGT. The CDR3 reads CASSPNFLSGEKLFF. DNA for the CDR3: TGTGCCAGCAGTCCCAATTTTCTAAGTGGTGAAAAACTGTTTTTT.

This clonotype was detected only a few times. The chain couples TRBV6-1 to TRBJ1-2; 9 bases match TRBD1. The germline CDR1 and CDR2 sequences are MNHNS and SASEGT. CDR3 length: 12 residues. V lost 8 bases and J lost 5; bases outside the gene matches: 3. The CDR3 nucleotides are TGTGCCAGCGGGGACAGGGATTATGGCTACACCTTC. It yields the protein CASGDRDYGYTF.

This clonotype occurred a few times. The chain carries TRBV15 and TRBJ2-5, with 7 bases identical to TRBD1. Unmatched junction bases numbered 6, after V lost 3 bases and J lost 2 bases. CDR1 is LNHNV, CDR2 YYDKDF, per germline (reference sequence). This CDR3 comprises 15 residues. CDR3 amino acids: CATSRGTDQQETQYF. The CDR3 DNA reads TGTGCCACCAGCAGGGGGACAGATCAACAAGAGACCCAGTACTTC.

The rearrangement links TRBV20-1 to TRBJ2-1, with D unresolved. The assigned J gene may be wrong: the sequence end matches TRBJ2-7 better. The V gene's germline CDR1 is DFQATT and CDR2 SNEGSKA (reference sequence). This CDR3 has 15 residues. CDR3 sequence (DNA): TGCAGTGCTAGCGGGCAGGCCAATGGCAGGTACGAGCAGTACTTC. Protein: CSASGQANGRYEQYF.

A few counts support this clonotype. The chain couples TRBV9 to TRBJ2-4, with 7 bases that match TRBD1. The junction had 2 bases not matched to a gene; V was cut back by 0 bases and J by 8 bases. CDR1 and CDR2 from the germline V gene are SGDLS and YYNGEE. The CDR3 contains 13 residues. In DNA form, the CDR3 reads TGTGCCAGCAGCGTAGACAGGGGTTACATTCAGTACTTC. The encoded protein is CASSVDRGYIQYF.

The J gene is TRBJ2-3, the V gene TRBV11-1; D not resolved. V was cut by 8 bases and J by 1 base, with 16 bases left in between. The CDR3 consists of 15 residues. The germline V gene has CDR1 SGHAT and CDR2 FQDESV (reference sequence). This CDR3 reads CASGKKRQGTDTQYF. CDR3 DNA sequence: TGTGCCAGCGGAAAGAAGAGGCAGGGCACAGATACGCAGTATTTT.

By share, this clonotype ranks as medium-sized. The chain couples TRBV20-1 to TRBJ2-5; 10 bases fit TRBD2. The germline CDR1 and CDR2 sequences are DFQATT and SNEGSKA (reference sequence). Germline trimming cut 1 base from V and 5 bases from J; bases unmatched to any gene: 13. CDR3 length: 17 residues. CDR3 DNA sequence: TGCAGTGCTAGAGGCCAAAGAAGCGGGGGGGCCGATGAGACCCAGTACTTC. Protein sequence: CSARGQRSGGADETQYF.

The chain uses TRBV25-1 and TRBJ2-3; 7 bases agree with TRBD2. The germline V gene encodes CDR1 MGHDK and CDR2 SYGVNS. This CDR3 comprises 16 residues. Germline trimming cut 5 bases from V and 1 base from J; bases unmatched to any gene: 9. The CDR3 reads CASSSLGGVGTDTQYF. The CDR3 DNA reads TGTGCCAGCAGTTCCCTGGGAGGGGTGGGCACAGATACGCAGTATTTT.

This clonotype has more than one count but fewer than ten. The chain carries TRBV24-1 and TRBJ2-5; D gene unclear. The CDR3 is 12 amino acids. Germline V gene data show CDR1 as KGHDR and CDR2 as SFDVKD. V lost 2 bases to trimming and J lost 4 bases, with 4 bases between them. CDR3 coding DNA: TGTGCCACCAGTGATTCCCTAGAGACCCAGTACTTC. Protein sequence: CATSDSLETQYF.

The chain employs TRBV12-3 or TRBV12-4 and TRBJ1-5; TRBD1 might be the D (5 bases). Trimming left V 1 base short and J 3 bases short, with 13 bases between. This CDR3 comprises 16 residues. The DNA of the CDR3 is TGTGCCAGCAGTTTAGGTTGGGACCGGGTCAATCAGCCCCAGCATTTT. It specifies CASSLGWDRVNQPQHF.

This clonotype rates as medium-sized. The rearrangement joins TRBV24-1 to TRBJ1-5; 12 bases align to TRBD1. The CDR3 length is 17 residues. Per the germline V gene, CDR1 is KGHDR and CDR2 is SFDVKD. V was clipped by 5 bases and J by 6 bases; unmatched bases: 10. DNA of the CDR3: TGTGCCACCAGTGCCGCGGCGGGACAGGGGGCTGGTCAGCCCCAGCATTTT. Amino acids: CATSAAAGQGAGQPQHF.

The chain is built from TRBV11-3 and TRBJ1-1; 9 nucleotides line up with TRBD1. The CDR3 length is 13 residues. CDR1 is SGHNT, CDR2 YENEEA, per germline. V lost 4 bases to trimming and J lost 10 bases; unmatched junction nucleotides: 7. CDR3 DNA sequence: TGTGCCAGCAGCTCGTTGACAGGGGGAAGAGCTTTCTTT. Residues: CASSSLTGGRAFF.

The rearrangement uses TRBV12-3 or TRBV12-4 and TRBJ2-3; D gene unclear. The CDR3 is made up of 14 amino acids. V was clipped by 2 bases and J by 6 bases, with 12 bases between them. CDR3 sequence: CASSLFITVDTQYF. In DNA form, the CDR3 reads TGTGCCAGCAGTTTATTCATCACGGTGGATACGCAGTATTTT.

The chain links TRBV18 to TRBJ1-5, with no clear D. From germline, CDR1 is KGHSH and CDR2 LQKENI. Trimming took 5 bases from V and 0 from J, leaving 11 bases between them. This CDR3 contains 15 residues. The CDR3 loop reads CASSETNHSNQPQHF. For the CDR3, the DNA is TGTGCCAGCTCAGAGACGAACCATAGCAATCAGCCCCAGCATTTT.

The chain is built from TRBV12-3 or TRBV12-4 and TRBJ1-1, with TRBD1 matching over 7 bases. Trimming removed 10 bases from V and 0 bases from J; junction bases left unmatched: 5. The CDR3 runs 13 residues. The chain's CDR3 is CATSGQLNTEAFF. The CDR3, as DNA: TGTGCCACCTCGGGACAGCTGAACACTGAAGCTTTCTTT.

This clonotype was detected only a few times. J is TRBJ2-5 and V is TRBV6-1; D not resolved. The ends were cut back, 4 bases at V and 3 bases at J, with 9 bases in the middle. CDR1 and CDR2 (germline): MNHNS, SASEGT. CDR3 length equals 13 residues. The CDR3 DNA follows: TGTGCCAGCAGTGCGGGTCTAAAAGAGACCCAGTACTTC. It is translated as CASSAGLKETQYF.

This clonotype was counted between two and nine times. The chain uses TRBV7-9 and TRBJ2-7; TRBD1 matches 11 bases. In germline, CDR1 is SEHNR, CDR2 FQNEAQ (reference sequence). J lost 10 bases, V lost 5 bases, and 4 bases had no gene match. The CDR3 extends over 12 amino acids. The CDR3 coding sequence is TGTGCCAGCAGCCCCGGACAGGGGGCTCAGTACTTC. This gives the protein CASSPGQGAQYF.

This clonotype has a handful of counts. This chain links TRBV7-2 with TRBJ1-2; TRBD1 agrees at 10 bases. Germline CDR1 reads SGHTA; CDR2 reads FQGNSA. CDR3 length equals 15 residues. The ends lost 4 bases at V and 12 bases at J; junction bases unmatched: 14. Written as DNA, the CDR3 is TGTGCCAGCAGCTCCGACCCCGGGACAGGGGACGTCCACACCTTC. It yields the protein CASSSDPGTGDVHTF.